The 5 T cell receptor beta chains given below trace back to one sample, sequenced in a study of T cells in Graves' hyperthyroidism and ophthalmopathy. TCR beta CDR3 regions were amplified from RNA transcripts. Using the HTBI primer set, a first-round RT-PCR was run on the TCR CDR3. TCRdb redid the calling of the multiplex PCR reads with MiXCR, one entry per CDR3 protein. The data show approximately 740,000 distinct CDR3 sequences, with approximately 14% seen just once and roughly 10% held by the top ten. The sample consisted of blood. The receptors here all came from a young woman with Graves' hyperthyroidism.

This clonotype was seen ten or more times. V gene TRBV29-1 combines with J gene TRBJ2-1; D unclear. Germline CDR1 reads SQVTM; CDR2 reads ANQGSEA. The CDR3 extends over 11 amino acids. Trimming pared 7 bases from V and 10 bases from J, leaving 14 bases between. The chain's CDR3 is CSARYQYEQFF. For the CDR3, the DNA is TGCAGCGCCCGGTATCAATACGAGCAGTTCTTC.

A few counts support this clonotype. DNA for the CDR3: TGCAGCGTTGAAGGGCTTCCGGGCCCTTTCCAAGAGACCCAGTACTTC. This sequence encodes CSVEGLPGPFQETQYF. The genes are TRBV29-1 and TRBJ2-5; unclear D gene. CDR1 is SQVTM, CDR2 ANQGSEA, per germline. The CDR3 loop spans 16 amino acids. V dropped 1 base and J dropped 1 base, with 16 bases sitting between them.

This clonotype was counted many times. V is TRBV30 and J is TRBJ1-2; 7 nucleotides agree with TRBD1. V lost 1 base to trimming and J lost 8 bases; unmatched junction nucleotides: 4. This CDR3 has 12 residues. Germline V lookup: CDR1 GTSNPN, CDR2 SVGIG (reference sequence). In nucleotides, the CDR3 is TGTGCCTGGAGTGATACAGGGGCCGGCTACACCTTC. Encoded protein: CAWSDTGAGYTF.

This chain connects TRBV18 to TRBJ1-2; D ambiguous. Germline V gene lookup returns CDR1 KGHSH and CDR2 LQKENI. The ends were cut back, 2 bases at V and 5 bases at J, with 6 bases in the middle. The CDR3 sequence is 12 residues long. In DNA form, the CDR3 reads TGTGCCAGCTCACCAGCGCTATATGGCTACACCTTC. This translates into CASSPALYGYTF.

This clonotype showed up many times. The V call is TRBV9, the J call TRBJ1-4, with D possibly TRBD1 on 5 matching bases. The V end lost 0 bases, the J end lost 0 bases, and 12 bases lay between the germline ends. The germline V gene has CDR1 SGDLS and CDR2 YYNGEE. The CDR3 is 17 amino acids. As DNA, the CDR3 is TGTGCCAGCAGCGTAGAAGGCGGCAGGGCAACTAATGAAAAACTGTTTTTT. It is translated as CASSVEGGRATNEKLFF.